The 7 T cell receptor beta chains listed next were all sequenced from one sample in a study of blood T cell repertoires in COVID-19. Measured with immunoSEQ multiplex PCR; TCRdb has only the in-frame clones, and not every one. The sample includes about 340,000 clones, about 87% of them seen just once. Input material: peripheral blood. The receptors were gathered from a woman between 50 and 59 years old with COVID-19, enrolled during active disease.

The chain combines TRBV5-1 with TRBJ2-2; no definite D call. CDR1 and CDR2 from the germline V gene are SGHRS and YFSETQ. The CDR3 runs to 16 residues. V lost 4 bases and J 3 bases, leaving 16 bases between the germline ends. CDR3 protein: CASSTPSVLYTGELFF. CDR3 nucleotides: TGCGCCAGCAGCACGCCCTCCGTACTTTACACCGGGGAGCTGTTTTTT.

The gene calls are TRBV12-3 or TRBV12-4 and TRBJ1-5; the match to TRBD1 covers 7 bases. V dropped 9 bases and J dropped 7; count of bases not matched to a gene: 9. This CDR3 contains 13 residues. The CDR3 region is CASTGDSIQPQHF. CDR3 sequence (DNA): TGTGCCAGTACAGGGGACAGCATCCAGCCCCAGCATTTT.

The V and J genes are TRBV10-1 and TRBJ2-5, with TRBD2 matching over 9 bases. Germline values: CDR1 WNHNN, CDR2 SYGVQD (reference sequence). There are 15 residues in the CDR3. With V trimmed by 0 bases and J by 4 bases, 3 bases remained unmatched. In DNA, the CDR3 is TGCGCCAGCAGTGAGTCGGGTAGCGGGAGAGAGACCCAGTACTTC. Translating it yields CASSESGSGRETQYF.

This chain links TRBV5-5 with TRBJ2-1; the D gene is possibly TRBD1 (5 bases). The CDR3 spans 15 residues. Germline loops: CDR1 SGHKS, CDR2 YYEKEE (reference sequence). The V end lost 5 bases, the J end lost 5 bases, and 17 bases lay between the germline ends. In nucleotides, the CDR3 is TGTGCCAGCAGAGTGGGGCAGGGCTATAACAATGAGCAGTTCTTC. This sequence encodes CASRVGQGYNNEQFF.

The rearrangement links TRBV6-6 to TRBJ1-1; D is unresolved. The CDR3 is 14 residues long. V lost 0 bases and J 5 bases, leaving 10 bases between the germline ends. Looked up from germline, CDR1 is MNHNY and CDR2 is SVGAGI (reference sequence). CDR3 sequence: CASSYSLGSTEAFF. The DNA for the CDR3 is TGTGCCAGCAGTTACTCGCTTGGGAGTACTGAAGCTTTCTTT.

The chain joins TRBV3-1 (or the pseudogene TRBV3-2) to TRBJ1-1; maybe TRBD1 (6 bases). V gave up 3 bases and J gave up 5 bases, with 19 bases separating them. Per germline, CDR1 LGHDT and CDR2 YNNKEL (reference sequence). The CDR3 sequence is 16 residues long. The CDR3 here is CASSHWAGEFGTEAFF. The CDR3 bases are TGTGCCAGCAGCCATTGGGCAGGGGAGTTCGGAACTGAAGCTTTCTTT.

The chain joins TRBV7-9 to TRBJ1-5; perhaps TRBD1 as D (5 bases). CDR3 length equals 14 residues. The germline gives CDR1 SEHNR, CDR2 FQNEAQ (reference sequence). Deletions cut 1 base from V and 5 bases from J, with 9 bases between. This chain's CDR3 is CASSLGTNHQPQHF. CDR3 DNA sequence: TGTGCCAGCAGCTTAGGGACAAATCATCAGCCCCAGCATTTT.